The source of this TCR beta chain is a study of T cells after yellow fever vaccination (dated by TCRdb to between 2018 and 2020). About the study as a whole: Libraries from fractions with low cell numbers were prepared with the SMART-Seq v4 Ultra Low Input RNA kit. Bulk TCR alpha and beta repertoires were sequenced longitudinally to track T-cell clones before and after primary and booster YFV17D yellow fever vaccination. Two healthy male donors made up the cohort, one aged 18 to 30 years and the other aged 30 to 40 years. Blood was drawn at multiple timepoints before and after primary and secondary immunization, with bulk PBMC replicates and cell subsets isolated. Findings and caveats that apply to the study as a whole: Computational filtering was needed because FACS-sorted repertoires could contain abundant contaminating clonotypes from the bulk population. A small fraction of clonotypes showed up in both the CD4 and CD8 compartments, probably as a result of convergent recombination. Compared with the primary T-cell response, the secondary T-cell response was weaker but faster, peaking on day 5 rather than day 15. Because the study included only a couple of donors, the extent to which the findings can be generalized is limited. Most clones expanded after primary vaccination (about 96% of CD4 and about 85% of CD8) were re-detected after the booster, suggesting that broad memory maintenance occurred.

V and J are truncated by 0 bases and 0 bases respectively, leaving an intervening sequence of 9 bases. CDR1 LGHNA and CDR2 YSLEER are derived from the germline V gene. Inclusive of the bounding cysteine and phenylalanine, the CDR3 is 16 residues long. The read is trimmed to its CDR3 DNA, 48 bases read in frame from base 1. This specimen's treatment or condition label, interpreted: live attenuated yellow fever vaccine strain. At every blood-draw timepoint, two biological replicates of bulk PBMCs were collected. PBMCs were isolated from peripheral blood using a standard Ficoll-Paque protocol. TriZol was used to extract RNA from bulk PBMCs, from CD4 and CD8 fractions, and from dextramer-positive and dextramer-negative fractions. This clonotype was found a few times. Its target antigen remains unknown. No quality values exist for individual bases; no much larger clone is one base distant. Sequenced on an Illumina NovaSeq 6000. TCR cDNA was made using 5'RACE template switching, a step that added a universal primer site and unique molecular identifiers. cDNA synthesis was primed from both the TCR alpha and TCR beta constant segments. Libraries were amplified in two PCR steps, with sample barcodes and sequencing adapters added in the second step. Sequencing of libraries was done on Illumina HiSeq 2500 (2x100 bp) or NovaSeq (2x150 bp). Concerning the study's data processing: MIGEC was used to demultiplex reads and collapse the reads into UMI consensus sequences, and MiXCR was used for V(D)J alignment. Vaccine-responding clonotypes were defined with edgeR using replicate PBMC samples, requiring FDR below 0.01 and a log2 fold change above 5 up to day 15. Each bulk clonotype received a CD4 or CD8 identity based on whether the sequenced CD4 or CD8 repertoire contained that clonotype at higher abundance. TCRdb's own reprocessing of the public reads used fastp at Q25 and MiXCR and kept productive beta chains. CDR3 protein duplicates are merged, each entry listing the most common genes and DNA. The V and J calls reflect TCRdb's pipeline rather than the authors' work. Counted in this sample were under 500,000 distinct CDR3 sequences; around 19% of them appeared once. 15% to 20% of the sample is held by the ten biggest clonotypes.

The specimen comprised PBMCs, sampled before the yellow fever booster vaccination. The rearrangement combines TRBV4-3 with TRBJ1-3; no confident D gene assignment can be made. This receptor was obtained from a man aged 18 to 29 who received the YFV17D yellow fever vaccine. The CDR3 reads as follows: CASSQDTPSSGNTIYF. The bases are TGCGCCAGCAGCCAAGATACTCCCAGCTCTGGAAACACCATATATTTT.